This T cell receptor (beta chain) is drawn from a study of cytomegalovirus exposure and HLA in healthy donors. The PCR had 60 Vbeta and 13 Jbeta primers. Authors' data handling: Later work found 65 million to 90 million unique TCR beta chains, with around 10 million shared. The repertoire was sequenced with immunoSEQ multiplex PCR; TCRdb's copy has only in-frame clones and lacks some. D and trimming come from the DNA, and the V and J calls and clone size come from that table. The data hold approximately 74,000 clones, with about 60% observed a single time. These donors counted as nominally healthy when sampled, but unrecorded immune exposures were likely. Sequencing input: PBMCs. The source is a man aged 25-45 years in good health and CMV-seropositive.

CDR3 in DNA: TGTGCCAGCAACCAGGGTTACGATACGCAGTATTTT. It is translated as CASNQGYDTQYF. The chain combines TRBV2 with TRBJ2-3; D is perhaps TRBD1 (5 bases). The germline V and J ends were trimmed by 7 bases and 6 bases, with 11 bases remaining between them. The germline V gene encodes CDR1 SNHLY and CDR2 FYNNEI. The CDR3 is made up of 12 amino acids.